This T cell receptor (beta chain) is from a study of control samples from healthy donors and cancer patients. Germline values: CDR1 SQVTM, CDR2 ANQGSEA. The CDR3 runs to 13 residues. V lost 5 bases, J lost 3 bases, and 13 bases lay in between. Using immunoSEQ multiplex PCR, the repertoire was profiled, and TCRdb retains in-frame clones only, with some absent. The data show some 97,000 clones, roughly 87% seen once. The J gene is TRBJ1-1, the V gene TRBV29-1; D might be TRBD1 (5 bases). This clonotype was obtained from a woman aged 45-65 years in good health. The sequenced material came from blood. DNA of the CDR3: TGCAGCGTTTTCGAGGGGCGGTACACTGAAGCTTTCTTT. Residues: CSVFEGRYTEAFF.